The 25 T cell receptor beta chains below were found in one sample sequenced in a study of patients and donors after allogeneic stem cell transplantation. MiXCR, applied by TCRdb to the RT-PCR reads, yields one record per CDR3 protein. The sample has approximately 200,000 distinct CDR3 sequences, 38% seen once. Sample: blood, either unsorted or a sorted T cell fraction (not recorded which). These receptors all stem from a human donor who was either an allogeneic HSCT recipient or a stem cell or donor lymphocyte infusion donor (not recorded which). It is not recorded whose cells these are; they may come from a transplant donor.

This clonotype was recorded a few times. The chain recombines TRBV12-3 or TRBV12-4 with TRBJ1-1; tentatively, D is TRBD1 (5 bases). The CDR3 runs 15 residues. V dropped 6 bases and J dropped 1 base, with 15 bases sitting between them. CDR3: CASSQRDLWNTEAFF. In nucleotides, the CDR3 is TGTGCCAGCAGCCAAAGGGACCTTTGGAACACTGAAGCTTTCTTT.

The chain is built from TRBV5-1 and TRBJ1-2; no definite D call. The V end lost 0 bases, the J end lost 3 bases, and 15 bases lay between the germline ends. The germline CDR1 and CDR2 sequences are SGHRS and YFSETQ. The CDR3 spans 16 residues. The CDR3 bases are TGCGCCAGCAGCTTGGGCAGTAGGAGATCCCACTATGGCTACACCTTC. This sequence encodes CASSLGSRRSHYGYTF.

V is TRBV5-5 and J is TRBJ1-2, with D tentatively TRBD1 (5 bases). The CDR3 covers 16 residues. Trimming left V 0 bases short and J 4 bases short, with 16 bases between. The germline V gene encodes CDR1 SGHKS and CDR2 YYEKEE (reference sequence). The CDR3 is CASSLDSQGLIYGYTF. DNA for the CDR3: TGTGCCAGCAGCTTGGATAGTCAGGGACTTATCTATGGCTACACCTTC.

This clonotype was detected only a few times. CDR3 amino acids: CSATLGPRSSPLHF. The CDR3 DNA reads TGCAGCGCGACCCTCGGACCTCGCTCGTCACCCCTCCACTTT. This chain uses TRBV20-1 with TRBJ1-6; D is ambiguous. The germline CDR1 and CDR2 sequences are DFQATT and SNEGSKA (reference sequence). CDR3 size: 14 residues.

Concerning this clonotype itself: This CDR3 is missing its conserved last phenylalanine or tryptophan, likely due to a read error. The CDR3 loop reads CASSDPGPGEEKLFS. The CDR3 DNA reads as TGTGCCAGCAGTGATCCGGGGCCGGGCGAGGAAAAACTGTTTTCT. The V gene is TRBV12-3 or TRBV12-4, the J gene TRBJ1-4, with D perhaps TRBD1 (5 bases). The ends were cut back, 5 bases at V and 8 bases at J, with 18 bases in the middle. The CDR3 is 15 amino acids.

This clonotype came up a few times. CDR3 sequence: CASSLRAENQPQHF. The CDR3 coding sequence is TGTGCCAGCAGCTTAAGGGCAGAGAATCAGCCCCAGCATTTT. The genes are TRBV7-9 and TRBJ1-5; no definite D call. V was clipped by 2 bases and J by 4 bases, with 9 bases between them. Germline values: CDR1 SEHNR, CDR2 FQNEAQ (reference sequence). This CDR3 comprises 14 residues.

The chain joins TRBV20-1 to TRBJ1-2; D remains unclear. V lost 0 bases to trimming and J lost 4 bases, with 6 bases between them. The CDR3 is made up of 12 amino acids. Germline assignment: CDR1 DFQATT and CDR2 SNEGSKA (reference sequence). CDR3 in DNA: TGCAGTGCTAGAGACCCGAGCTATGGCTACACCTTC. This sequence encodes CSARDPSYGYTF.

This clonotype has a handful of counts. The CDR3 protein is CASRRQGVYTEAFF. The DNA for the CDR3 is TGTGCCAGCAGAAGACAGGGGGTCTACACTGAAGCTTTCTTT. The chain combines TRBV12-3 or TRBV12-4 with TRBJ1-1; 9 bases fit TRBD1. The CDR3 length is 14 residues. Trimming removed 6 bases from V and 3 bases from J; junction bases left unmatched: 5.

The V call is TRBV30, the J call TRBJ2-1; D is perhaps TRBD2 (6 bases). The germline gives CDR1 GTSNPN, CDR2 SVGIG (reference sequence). The V end was cut by 1 base, the J end by 6 bases, with 22 bases between. This CDR3 is 17 amino acids long. In DNA form, the CDR3 reads TGTGCCTGGAGTGGGTCGACTAGGCTGCCATCCCTCAATGAGCAGTTCTTC. This encodes CAWSGSTRLPSLNEQFF.

This chain connects TRBV28 to TRBJ2-4, with D tentatively TRBD1 or TRBD2 (6 bases each). CDR1 is MDHEN, CDR2 SYDVKM, per germline. The CDR3 extends over 14 amino acids. Trimming removed 5 bases from V and 5 bases from J, with 13 bases in between. The CDR3 DNA follows: TGTGCCAGCAGTCCCTGGGGGGCAGAAAACATTCAGTACTTC. It yields the protein CASSPWGAENIQYF.

The chain couples TRBV7-9 to TRBJ2-7; D may be TRBD1 (5 bases). The CDR3 is 14 amino acids. Germline CDR1 and CDR2: SEHNR and FQNEAQ (reference sequence). V lost 6 bases, J lost 0 bases, and 12 bases lay in between. Written as DNA, the CDR3 is TGTGCCAGCAGGGCTCAGGGTAGCTCCTACGAGCAGTACTTC. Translation gives CASRAQGSSYEQYF.

The chain uses TRBV5-4 and TRBJ1-4; D is uncertain. Trimming removed 4 bases from V and 8 bases from J, with 18 bases in between. CDR1 is SGHNT and CDR2 is YYREEE in the germline V gene (reference sequence). The CDR3 is made up of 15 amino acids. The CDR3 spells CASSLSGSFREKLFF. CDR3 in DNA: TGTGCCAGCAGCCTGAGCGGGAGCTTCAGAGAAAAACTGTTTTTT.

This clonotype came up a few times. The chain is built from TRBV12-3 or TRBV12-4 and TRBJ1-4, with 8 bases aligning to TRBD1. This CDR3 is 14 amino acids long. J gave up 3 bases and V 5 bases, and 2 bases lay outside the gene matches. CDR3 DNA: TGTGCCAGCAGTGGACAGGGCCCTAATGAAAAACTGTTTTTT. As protein: CASSGQGPNEKLFF.

The table lists this clonotype with a few counts. The rearrangement joins TRBV6-2 or TRBV6-3 to TRBJ1-1; perhaps TRBD1 as D (5 bases). Between the trimmed V and J ends, which lost 5 bases and 0 bases, there was a span of 13 bases. In germline, CDR1 is MNHEY, CDR2 SVGEGT. The CDR3 extends over 15 amino acids. CDR3 loop: CASSTSGTVNTEAFF. The CDR3 bases are TGTGCCAGCAGTACGTCCGGGACGGTGAACACTGAAGCTTTCTTT.

This clonotype showed up many times. J is TRBJ1-6 and V is TRBV7-2; D perhaps matches TRBD1 (5 bases). The CDR3 is 13 residues long. V was shortened by 5 bases and J by 7 bases, with 9 bases between the two germline ends. The germline V gene encodes CDR1 SGHTA and CDR2 FQGNSA. The CDR3 nucleotides are TGTGCCAGCAGCCTCGGGGCCAATTCACCCCTCCACTTT. This translates into CASSLGANSPLHF.

This clonotype has only one observation. J is TRBJ2-1 and V is TRBV9; 10 bases are shared with TRBD1. This CDR3 region has 13 residues. In germline, CDR1 is SGDLS, CDR2 YYNGEE. The V gene end was trimmed by 7 bases and the J gene end by 7 bases; junction bases not matched to a gene: 5. The CDR3 DNA reads as TGTGCCAGCGGACAGGGGGTCGGGAATGAGCAGTTCTTC. Its protein product is CASGQGVGNEQFF.

This clonotype showed up just a few times. J is TRBJ2-7 and V is TRBV10-3, with 12 bases matching TRBD1. The V segment lost 6 bases and the J segment 2 bases; nucleotides outside the gene matches: 5. Germline CDR1 ENHRY, CDR2 SYGVKD. The CDR3 runs 15 residues. The CDR3, as DNA: TGTGCCATCAGCCTTCGGGACAGGGGGCCCTACGAGCAGTACTTC. It encodes CAISLRDRGPYEQYF.

The V call is TRBV19, the J call TRBJ1-1; D is unclear. The V and J ends lost 4 bases and 1 base respectively, with 7 bases between them. From germline, CDR1 is LNHDA and CDR2 SQIVND (reference sequence). The CDR3 loop spans 13 amino acids. CDR3 DNA sequence: TGTGCCAGTAGTACTATTGCGAACACTGAAGCTTTCTTT. It is translated as CASSTIANTEAFF.

This clonotype was observed a few times. The rearrangement uses TRBV20-1 and TRBJ1-5; the D is unclear. This CDR3 has 13 residues. V lost 0 bases, J lost 9 bases, and 12 bases lay in between. CDR1 is DFQATT, CDR2 SNEGSKA, per germline (reference sequence). CDR3: CSARDYSGRPQHF. The CDR3 nucleotides are TGCAGTGCTAGAGATTATTCAGGCCGGCCCCAGCATTTT.

There are a few counts of this clonotype. J is TRBJ1-6 and V is TRBV4-1; the D is unclear. The germline CDR1 and CDR2 sequences are MGHRA and YSYEKL. V shed 0 bases and J shed 10 bases, with 10 bases lying between them. The length of the CDR3 is 14 residues. This CDR3 is CASSQDPWRSPLHF. In DNA, the CDR3 is TGCGCCAGCAGCCAAGATCCTTGGAGGTCACCCCTCCACTTT.

V gene TRBV29-1 combines with J gene TRBJ2-7; no clear D gene. Germline loops: CDR1 SQVTM, CDR2 ANQGSEA. This CDR3 has 11 amino acids. V shed 5 bases and J shed 3 bases, with 8 bases lying between them. CDR3 sequence: CSVFDGYEQYF. The CDR3 nucleotides are TGCAGCGTTTTTGACGGCTACGAGCAGTACTTC.

This chain connects TRBV6-5 to TRBJ1-3; D unresolved. The CDR3 consists of 13 residues. Trimming left V 5 bases short and J 4 bases short, with 9 bases between. CDR1 MNHEY and CDR2 SVGAGI come from the germline V gene. The CDR3 reads CASSHPGGNTIYF. The CDR3 nucleotides read TGTGCCAGCAGTCATCCGGGGGGAAACACCATATATTTT.

The gene calls are TRBV5-1 and TRBJ2-7; no clear D. The CDR3 totals 13 residues. CDR1 SGHRS and CDR2 YFSETQ come from the germline V gene. Trimming removed 4 bases at V and 1 base at J, with 9 bases between. CDR3 loop: CASSPDISYEQYF. The CDR3 DNA follows: TGCGCCAGCAGCCCCGATATATCCTACGAGCAGTACTTC.

The chain recombines TRBV6-2 or TRBV6-3 with TRBJ1-5, with 7 bases lining up with TRBD1. The CDR3 totals 15 residues. The J segment lost 4 bases and the V segment lost 6 bases, leaving 9 bases of the junction unmatched. The V gene's germline CDR1 is MNHEY and CDR2 SVGEGT. CDR3 residues: CASRRQGRGNQPQHF. CDR3 sequence (DNA): TGTGCCAGCAGGAGACAGGGCAGGGGTAATCAGCCCCAGCATTTT.

The chain has TRBV7-2 and TRBJ1-6; D may be TRBD1 (5 bases). The CDR3 extends over 15 amino acids. From germline, CDR1 is SGHTA and CDR2 FQGNSA. V was cut by 5 bases and J by 5 bases, with 13 bases left in between. This CDR3 reads CASSHLTEDNSPLHF. CDR3 coding DNA: TGTGCCAGCAGCCACCTGACAGAAGATAATTCACCCCTCCACTTT.